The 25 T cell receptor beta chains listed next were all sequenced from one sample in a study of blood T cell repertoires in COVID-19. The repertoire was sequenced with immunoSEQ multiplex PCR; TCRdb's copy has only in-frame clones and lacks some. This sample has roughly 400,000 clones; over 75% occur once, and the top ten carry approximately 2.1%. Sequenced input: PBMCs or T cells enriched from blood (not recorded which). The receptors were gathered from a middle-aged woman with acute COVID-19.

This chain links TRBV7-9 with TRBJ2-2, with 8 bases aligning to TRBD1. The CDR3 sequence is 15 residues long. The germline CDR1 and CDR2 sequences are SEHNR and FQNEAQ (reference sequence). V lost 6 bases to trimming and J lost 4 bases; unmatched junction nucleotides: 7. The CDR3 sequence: CASSKDRVGTGELFF. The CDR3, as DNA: TGTGCCAGCAGTAAGGACAGGGTCGGCACCGGGGAGCTGTTTTTT.

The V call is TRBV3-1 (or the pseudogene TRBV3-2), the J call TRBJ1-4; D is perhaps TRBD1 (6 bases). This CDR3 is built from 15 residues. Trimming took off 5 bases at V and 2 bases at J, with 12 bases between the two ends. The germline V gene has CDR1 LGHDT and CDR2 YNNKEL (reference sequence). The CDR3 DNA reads TGTGCCAGCAGCACAACAGGGTGGACTAATGAAAAACTGTTTTTT. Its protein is CASSTTGWTNEKLFF.

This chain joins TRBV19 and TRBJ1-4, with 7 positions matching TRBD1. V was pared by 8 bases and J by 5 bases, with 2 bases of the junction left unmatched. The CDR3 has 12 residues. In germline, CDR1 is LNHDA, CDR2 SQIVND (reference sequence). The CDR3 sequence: CASGQVNEKLFF. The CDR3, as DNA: TGTGCCAGTGGACAGGTCAATGAAAAACTGTTTTTT.

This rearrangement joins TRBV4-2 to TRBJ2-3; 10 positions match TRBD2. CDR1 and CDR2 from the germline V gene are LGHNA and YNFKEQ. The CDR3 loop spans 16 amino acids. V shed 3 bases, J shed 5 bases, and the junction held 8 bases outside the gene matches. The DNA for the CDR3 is TGTGCCAGCAGCCAGGGAACTAGCGGGGTCGGAGATACGCAGTATTTT. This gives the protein CASSQGTSGVGDTQYF.

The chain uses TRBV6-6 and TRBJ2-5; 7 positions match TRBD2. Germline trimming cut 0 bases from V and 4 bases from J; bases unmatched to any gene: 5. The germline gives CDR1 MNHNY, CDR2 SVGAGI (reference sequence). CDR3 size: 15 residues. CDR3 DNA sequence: TGTGCCAGCAGTTACTCGGGGTCGGGGGGAGAGACCCAGTACTTC. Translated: CASSYSGSGGETQYF.

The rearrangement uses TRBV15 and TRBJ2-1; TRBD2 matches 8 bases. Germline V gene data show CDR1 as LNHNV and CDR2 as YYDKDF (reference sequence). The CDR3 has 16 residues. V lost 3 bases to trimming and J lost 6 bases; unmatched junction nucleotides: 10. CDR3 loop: CATSRDAGGWFNEQFF. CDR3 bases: TGTGCCACCAGCAGGGATGCGGGGGGCTGGTTCAATGAGCAGTTCTTC.

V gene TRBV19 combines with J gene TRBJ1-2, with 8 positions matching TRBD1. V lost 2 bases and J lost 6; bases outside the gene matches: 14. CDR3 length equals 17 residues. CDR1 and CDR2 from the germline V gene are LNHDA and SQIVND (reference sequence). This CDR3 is CASSILSPRQGRDGYTF. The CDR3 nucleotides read TGTGCCAGTAGTATACTAAGTCCCCGACAGGGGCGGGATGGCTACACCTTC.

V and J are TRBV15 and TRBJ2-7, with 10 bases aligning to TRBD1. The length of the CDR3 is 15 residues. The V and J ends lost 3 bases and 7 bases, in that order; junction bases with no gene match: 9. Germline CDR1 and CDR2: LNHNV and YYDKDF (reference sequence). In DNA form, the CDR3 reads TGTGCCACCAGCAGGCCGGACAGGGGGATGGAAGAGCAGTACTTC. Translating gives CATSRPDRGMEEQYF.

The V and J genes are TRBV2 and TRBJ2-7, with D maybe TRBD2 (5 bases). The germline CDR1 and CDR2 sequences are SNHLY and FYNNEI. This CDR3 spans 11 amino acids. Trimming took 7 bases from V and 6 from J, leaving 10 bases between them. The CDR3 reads CASTYRGEQYF. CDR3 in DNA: TGTGCCAGCACGTATCGGGGCGAGCAGTACTTC.

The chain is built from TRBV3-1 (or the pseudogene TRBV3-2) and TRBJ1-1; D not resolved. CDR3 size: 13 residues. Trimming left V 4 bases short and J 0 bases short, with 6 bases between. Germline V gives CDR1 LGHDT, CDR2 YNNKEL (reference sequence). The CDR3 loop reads CASSLAVNTEAFF. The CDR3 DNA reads TGTGCCAGCAGCCTCGCAGTGAACACTGAAGCTTTCTTT.

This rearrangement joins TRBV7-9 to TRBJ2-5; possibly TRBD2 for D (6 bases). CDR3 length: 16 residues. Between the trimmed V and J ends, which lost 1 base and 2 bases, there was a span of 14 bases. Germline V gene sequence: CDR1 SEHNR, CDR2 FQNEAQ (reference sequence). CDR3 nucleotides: TGTGCCAGCAGCTTAGGGCGGGGCAGGACGCAAGAGACCCAGTACTTC. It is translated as CASSLGRGRTQETQYF.

CDR3: CASSVNSGTQETQYF. The CDR3 DNA reads TGTGCCAGCAGCGTTAATAGCGGCACCCAAGAGACCCAGTACTTC. The genes are TRBV9 and TRBJ2-5, with a weak D call TRBD2 (6 bases). The length of the CDR3 is 15 residues. Deletions cut 2 bases from V and 1 base from J, with 12 bases between. In germline, CDR1 is SGDLS, CDR2 YYNGEE.

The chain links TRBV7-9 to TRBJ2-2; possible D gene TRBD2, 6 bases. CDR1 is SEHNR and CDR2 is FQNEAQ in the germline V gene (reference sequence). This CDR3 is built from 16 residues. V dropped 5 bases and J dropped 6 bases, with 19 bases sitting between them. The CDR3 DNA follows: TGTGCCAGCAGCCGCATTCTTTGGGGAGGCGCCGGGGAGCTGTTTTTT. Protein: CASSRILWGGAGELFF.

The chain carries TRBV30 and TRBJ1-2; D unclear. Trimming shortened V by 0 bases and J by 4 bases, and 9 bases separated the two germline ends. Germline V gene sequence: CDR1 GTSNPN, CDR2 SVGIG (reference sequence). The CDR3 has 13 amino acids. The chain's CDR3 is CAWSVTELYGYTF. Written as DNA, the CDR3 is TGTGCCTGGAGTGTCACAGAGCTCTATGGCTACACCTTC.

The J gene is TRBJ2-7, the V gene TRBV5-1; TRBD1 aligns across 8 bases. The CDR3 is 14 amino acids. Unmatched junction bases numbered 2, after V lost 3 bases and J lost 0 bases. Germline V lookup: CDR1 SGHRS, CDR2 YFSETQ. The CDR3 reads CASSSGQGSYEQYF. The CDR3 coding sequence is TGCGCCAGCAGCTCTGGACAGGGCTCCTACGAGCAGTACTTC.

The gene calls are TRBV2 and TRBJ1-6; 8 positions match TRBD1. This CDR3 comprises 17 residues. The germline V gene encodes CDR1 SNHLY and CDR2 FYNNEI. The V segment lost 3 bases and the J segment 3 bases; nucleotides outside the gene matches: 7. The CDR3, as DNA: TGTGCCAGCAGTGATGGGACAGGCGAACTCTATAATTCACCCCTCCACTTT. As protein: CASSDGTGELYNSPLHF.

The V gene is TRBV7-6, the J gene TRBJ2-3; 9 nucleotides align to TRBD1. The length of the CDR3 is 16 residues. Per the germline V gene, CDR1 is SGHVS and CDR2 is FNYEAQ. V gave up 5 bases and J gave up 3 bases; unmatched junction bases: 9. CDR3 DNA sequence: TGTGCCAGCAGCCTCCGACAGGGGGGAAAAACAGATACGCAGTATTTT. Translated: CASSLRQGGKTDTQYF.

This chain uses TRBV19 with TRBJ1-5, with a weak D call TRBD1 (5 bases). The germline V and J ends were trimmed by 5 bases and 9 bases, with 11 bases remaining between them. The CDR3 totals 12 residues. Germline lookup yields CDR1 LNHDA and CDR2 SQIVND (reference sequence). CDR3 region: CASSYSQGPQHF. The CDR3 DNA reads TGTGCCAGTAGTTACAGCCAGGGGCCCCAGCATTTT.

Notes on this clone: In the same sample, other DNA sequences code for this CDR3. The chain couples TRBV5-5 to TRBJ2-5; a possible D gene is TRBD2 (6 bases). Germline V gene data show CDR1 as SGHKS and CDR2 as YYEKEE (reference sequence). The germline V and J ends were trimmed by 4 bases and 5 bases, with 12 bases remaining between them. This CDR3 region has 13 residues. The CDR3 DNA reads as TGTGCCAGCAGCGGGGGGTTGAGGGAGACCCAGTACTTC. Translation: CASSGGLRETQYF.

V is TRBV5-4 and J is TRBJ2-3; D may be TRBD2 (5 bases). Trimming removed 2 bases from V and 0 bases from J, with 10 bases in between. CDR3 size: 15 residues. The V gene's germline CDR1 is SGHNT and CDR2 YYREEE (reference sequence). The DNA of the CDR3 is TGTGCCAGCAGCTTACGGGGTACTAGCACAGATACGCAGTATTTT. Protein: CASSLRGTSTDTQYF.

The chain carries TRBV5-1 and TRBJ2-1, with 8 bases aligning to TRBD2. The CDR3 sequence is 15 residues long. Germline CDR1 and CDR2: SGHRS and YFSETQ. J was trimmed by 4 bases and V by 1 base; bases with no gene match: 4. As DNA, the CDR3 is TGCGCCAGCAGCTTGTCGGGGACTAGTTACAATGAGCAGTTCTTC. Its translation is CASSLSGTSYNEQFF.

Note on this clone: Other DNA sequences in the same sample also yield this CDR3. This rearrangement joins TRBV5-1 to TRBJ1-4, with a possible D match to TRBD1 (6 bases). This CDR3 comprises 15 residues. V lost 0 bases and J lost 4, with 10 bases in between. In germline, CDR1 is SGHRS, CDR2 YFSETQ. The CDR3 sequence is CASSLAGGSNEKLFF. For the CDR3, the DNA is TGCGCCAGCAGCTTGGCTGGGGGCAGTAATGAAAAACTGTTTTTT. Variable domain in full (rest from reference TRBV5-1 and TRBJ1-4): KAGVTQTPRYLIKTRGQQVTLSCSPISGHRSVSWYQQTPGQGLQFLFEYFSETQRNKGNFPGRFSGRQFSNSRSEMNVSTLELGDSALYLCASSLAGGSNEKLFFGSGTQLSVL.

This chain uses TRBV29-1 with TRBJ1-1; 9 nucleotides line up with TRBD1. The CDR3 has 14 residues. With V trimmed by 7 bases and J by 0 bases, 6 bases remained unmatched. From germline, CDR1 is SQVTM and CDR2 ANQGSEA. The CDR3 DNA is TGCAGCGCTCCGGGACAGGGACTGAACACTGAAGCTTTCTTT. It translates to CSAPGQGLNTEAFF.

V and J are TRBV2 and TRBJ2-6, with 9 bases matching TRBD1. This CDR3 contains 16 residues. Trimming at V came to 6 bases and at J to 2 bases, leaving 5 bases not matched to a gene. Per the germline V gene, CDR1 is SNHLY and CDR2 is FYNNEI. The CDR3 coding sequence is TGTGCCAGCAGACCCGGGACAGGGACTGGGGCCAACGTCCTGACTTTC. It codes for CASRPGTGTGANVLTF.

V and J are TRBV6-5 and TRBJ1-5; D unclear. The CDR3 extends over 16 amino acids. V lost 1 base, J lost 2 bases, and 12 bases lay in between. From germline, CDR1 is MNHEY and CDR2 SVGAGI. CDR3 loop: CASSYWFPRGNQPQHF. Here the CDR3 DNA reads TGTGCCAGCAGTTACTGGTTCCCCCGGGGCAATCAGCCCCAGCATTTT.